The 23 T cell receptor beta chains given below trace back to one sample, sequenced in a study of blood T cell repertoires in COVID-19. TCRdb's table, derived via immunoSEQ multiplex PCR, lists solely in-frame clones and lacks some. In the table there are roughly 140,000 clones, around 80% of which are singletons. Sequencing was performed on peripheral blood. All receptors come from a woman aged 55-75 years with acute or convalescent COVID-19.

The V gene is TRBV5-1, the J gene TRBJ2-1; D possibly corresponds to TRBD1 (5 bases). Deletions cut 2 bases from V and 7 bases from J, with 7 bases between. The CDR3 sequence is 12 residues long. Per the germline V gene, CDR1 is SGHRS and CDR2 is YFSETQ. CDR3 protein: CASSFKGNEQFF. The CDR3 DNA sequence: TGCGCCAGCAGCTTTAAGGGGAATGAGCAGTTCTTC.

The V and J genes are TRBV3-1 (or the pseudogene TRBV3-2) and TRBJ1-6; TRBD1 agrees at 8 bases. V was clipped by 4 bases and J by 7 bases; unmatched bases: 18. CDR1 is LGHDT, CDR2 YNNKEL, per germline (reference sequence). The CDR3 spans 19 residues. The CDR3 region has the DNA TGTGCCAGCAGCCCTTTATTTTTGACAGGGGCGTATGGGAATTCACCCCTCCACTTT. Protein sequence: CASSPLFLTGAYGNSPLHF.

V gene TRBV4-2 combines with J gene TRBJ2-5, with TRBD2 matching 16 bases. CDR3 size: 16 residues. The V gene's germline CDR1 is LGHNA and CDR2 YNFKEQ. J lost 5 bases, V lost 3 bases, and 3 bases had no gene match. In DNA, the CDR3 is TGTGCCAGCAGCCAGGGACTAGCGGGAGGGTGGGAGACCCAGTACTTC. Its translation is CASSQGLAGGWETQYF.

V is TRBV7-9 and J is TRBJ1-1; unclear D gene. The CDR3 runs 13 residues. V lost 2 bases to trimming and J lost 2 bases, with 6 bases between them. The germline gives CDR1 SEHNR, CDR2 FQNEAQ (reference sequence). CDR3 loop: CASSLTVNTEAFF. CDR3 bases: TGTGCCAGCAGCTTAACGGTTAACACTGAAGCTTTCTTT.

V is TRBV30 and J is TRBJ2-5; TRBD1 matches 7 bases. CDR1 and CDR2 from the germline V gene are GTSNPN and SVGIG (reference sequence). The V and J ends lost 0 bases and 7 bases, in that order; junction bases with no gene match: 5. CDR3 size: 13 residues. The DNA of the CDR3 is TGTGCCTGGAGTGTAGAGAACAGGGGGACCCAGTACTTC. This encodes CAWSVENRGTQYF.

The sample holds one count of this clone. This chain uses TRBV30 with TRBJ2-2; 15 bases agree with TRBD2. Germline V CDR1 and CDR2: GTSNPN, SVGIG (reference sequence). The CDR3 runs 14 residues. The chain's CDR3 is CKGLAGGNTGELFF. CDR3 DNA: TGTAAGGGACTAGCGGGGGGGAACACCGGGGAGCTGTTTTTT.

The chain combines TRBV9 with TRBJ1-4; 9 nucleotides align to TRBD1. Germline CDR1 is SGDLS and CDR2 is YYNGEE. V was clipped by 2 bases and J by 4 bases; unmatched bases: 3. The CDR3 is 15 residues long. Here the CDR3 reads CASSVGTGYNEKLFF. CDR3 nucleotide sequence: TGTGCCAGCAGCGTGGGGACAGGGTATAATGAAAAACTGTTTTTT. The variable domain in full, with the rest retrieved from reference TRBV9 and TRBJ1-4, is DSGVTQTPKHLITATGQRVTLRCSPRSGDLSVYWYQQSLDQGLQFLIQYYNGEERAKGNILERFSAQQFPDLHSELNLSSLELGDSALYFCASSVGTGYNEKLFFGSGTQLSVL.

The chain couples TRBV5-1 to TRBJ2-7, with D maybe TRBD1 (5 bases). This CDR3 has 15 residues. CDR1 and CDR2 (germline): SGHRS, YFSETQ. Trimming shortened V by 4 bases and J by 5 bases, and 19 bases separated the two germline ends. The CDR3 loop is CASSVWMGRLDEQYF. CDR3 sequence (DNA): TGCGCCAGCAGCGTGTGGATGGGGCGTCTGGACGAGCAGTACTTC.

The chain recombines TRBV10-1 with TRBJ2-2; possible D gene TRBD2, 6 bases. V was cut by 3 bases and J by 7 bases, with 21 bases left in between. Germline loops: CDR1 WNHNN, CDR2 SYGVQD (reference sequence). The CDR3 is made up of 17 amino acids. The CDR3 here is CASSDRKRARSDGELFF. CDR3 DNA: TGCGCCAGCAGTGATCGAAAGCGGGCCCGATCCGACGGGGAGCTGTTTTTT.

There are many counts of this clone. The genes are TRBV4-2 and TRBJ1-1, with TRBD1 matching over 10 bases. Losses at the gene ends were 1 base for V and 3 bases for J; bases not matched to a gene: 8. This CDR3 contains 17 residues. From germline, CDR1 is LGHNA and CDR2 YNFKEQ. The CDR3 bases are TGTGCCAGCAGCCAAGGCCCCGGGGACAGGGGACACACTGAAGCTTTCTTT. This gives the protein CASSQGPGDRGHTEAFF.

V usage is TRBV11-2 and J usage is TRBJ2-7; 16 bases match TRBD2. The length of the CDR3 is 19 residues. CDR1 SGHAT and CDR2 FQNNGV come from the germline V gene. Trimming at V came to 5 bases and at J to 4 bases, leaving 14 bases not matched to a gene. CDR3 protein: CASSRLLGTSGRVLYEQYF. The CDR3 nucleotides are TGTGCCAGCAGCCGTCTCCTCGGGACTAGCGGGAGGGTACTATACGAGCAGTACTTC. Based on the CDR3 plus reference TRBV11-2 and TRBJ2-7, the full variable domain is EAGVAQSPRYKIIEKRQSVAFWCNPISGHATLYWYQQILGQGPKLLIQFQNNGVVDDSQLPKDRFSAERLKGVDSTLKIQPAKLEDSAVYLCASSRLLGTSGRVLYEQYFGPGTRLTVT.

This clone showed up just once. V usage is TRBV20-1 and J usage is TRBJ2-7; TRBD2 might be the D (5 bases). This CDR3 contains 14 residues. Germline V gene lookup returns CDR1 DFQATT and CDR2 SNEGSKA (reference sequence). Trimming left V 3 bases short and J 5 bases short, with 17 bases between. For the CDR3, the DNA is TGCAGTGCTAGTTACCGACGGGGAGAAGACGAGCAGTACTTC. This encodes CSASYRRGEDEQYF.

This chain links TRBV7-8 with TRBJ1-4, with 10 bases aligning to TRBD1. The CDR3 covers 15 residues. J gave up 5 bases and V 4 bases, and 4 bases lay outside the gene matches. Germline lookup yields CDR1 SGHVS and CDR2 FQNEAQ. The DNA for the CDR3 is TGTGCCAGCAGCTCCCGACAGGGGGCCAATGAAAAACTGTTTTTT. Translated: CASSSRQGANEKLFF.

This chain joins TRBV6-5 and TRBJ1-5; 8 bases fit TRBD1. CDR1 and CDR2 from the germline V gene are MNHEY and SVGAGI. The CDR3 extends over 14 amino acids. With V trimmed by 10 bases and J by 7 bases, 12 bases remained unmatched. CDR3 nucleotide sequence: TGTGCCATTTCACAGGGGGGTAAAGGGCAGCCCCAGCATTTT. Translating gives CAISQGGKGQPQHF.

The CDR3: CASSSGQGAFQETQYF. In DNA, the CDR3 is TGTGCCAGCAGTTCGGGACAGGGGGCCTTCCAAGAGACCCAGTACTTC. The gene calls are TRBV5-4 and TRBJ2-5, with 12 nucleotides matching TRBD1. Germline V gene lookup returns CDR1 SGHNT and CDR2 YYREEE (reference sequence). V shed 5 bases and J 1 base; nucleotides not matched to a gene: 6. This CDR3 contains 16 residues. Full variable domain (outside the CDR3, taken from reference TRBV5-4 and TRBJ2-5): ETGVTQSPTHLIKTRGQQVTLRCSSQSGHNTVSWYQQALGQGPQFIFQYYREEENGRGNFPPRFSGLQFPNYSSELNVNALELDDSALYLCASSSGQGAFQETQYFGPGTRLLVL.

The rearrangement links TRBV28 to TRBJ1-5; TRBD1 matches at 8 bases. Germline-derived CDR1 and CDR2 are MDHEN and SYDVKM. This CDR3 contains 16 residues. V shed 2 bases, J shed 0 bases, and the junction held 3 bases outside the gene matches. The CDR3 spells CASSLVDRASNQPQHF. The DNA of the CDR3 is TGTGCCAGCAGTTTAGTGGACAGGGCTAGCAATCAGCCCCAGCATTTT.

The chain has TRBV20-1 and TRBJ2-7, with D possibly being TRBD2 (5 bases). Deletions cut 5 bases from V and 5 bases from J, with 10 bases between. CDR3 size: 11 residues. CDR1 is DFQATT and CDR2 is SNEGSKA in the germline V gene (reference sequence). Here the CDR3 reads CSAVRADEQYF. Here the CDR3 DNA reads TGCAGTGCTGTGAGGGCGGACGAGCAGTACTTC.

The chain is built from TRBV28 and TRBJ1-4, with 7 nucleotides matching TRBD1. V shed 2 bases, J shed 5 bases, and the junction held 5 bases outside the gene matches. CDR3 length equals 15 residues. Germline CDR1 reads MDHEN; CDR2 reads SYDVKM. CDR3 protein: CASSLLGTENEKLFF. CDR3 sequence (DNA): TGTGCCAGCAGTTTACTGGGGACAGAAAATGAAAAACTGTTTTTT.

The CDR3 sequence is CASSLAGSGSYNEQFF. Written as DNA, the CDR3 is TGTGCCAGCAGCTTAGCGGGTAGCGGGTCCTACAATGAGCAGTTCTTC. The J gene is TRBJ2-1, the V gene TRBV7-9; 7 bases fit TRBD2. The ends lost 0 bases at V and 1 base at J; junction bases unmatched: 3. Germline V gene sequence: CDR1 SEHNR, CDR2 FQNEAQ (reference sequence). CDR3 size: 16 residues.

V and J are TRBV19 and TRBJ2-1; D perhaps matches TRBD1 (6 bases). Germline assignment: CDR1 LNHDA and CDR2 SQIVND (reference sequence). V lost 7 bases, J lost 4 bases, and 20 bases lay in between. The CDR3 extends over 16 amino acids. The CDR3 DNA is TGTGCCAGTATTCCATACATGGGGGCAGGGTACAATGAGCAGTTCTTC. Protein product: CASIPYMGAGYNEQFF.

The chain links TRBV5-1 to TRBJ2-7, with TRBD2 matching over 10 bases. Germline V gene data show CDR1 as SGHRS and CDR2 as YFSETQ. The CDR3 consists of 16 residues. V gave up 3 bases and J gave up 4 bases; unmatched junction bases: 10. CDR3 protein: CASSSGSGRQQYEQYF. The CDR3 bases are TGCGCCAGCAGCTCCGGTAGCGGGAGGCAGCAGTACGAGCAGTACTTC.

The rearrangement uses TRBV5-1 and TRBJ1-6; TRBD1 aligns across 9 bases. CDR3 size: 16 residues. The ends lost 1 base at V and 7 bases at J; junction bases unmatched: 6. The V gene's germline CDR1 is SGHRS and CDR2 YFSETQ. In nucleotides, the CDR3 is TGCGCCAGCAGCTTGACCGGGACAGGGTCAAATTCACCCCTCCACTTT. Translated, it gives CASSLTGTGSNSPLHF.

V usage is TRBV27 and J usage is TRBJ2-7, with D maybe TRBD1 (5 bases). Germline V gives CDR1 MNHEY, CDR2 SMNVEV (reference sequence). The CDR3 contains 13 residues. The V end was cut by 7 bases, the J end by 2 bases, with 12 bases between. The CDR3 loop is CASTAWGTYEQYF. The CDR3 bases are TGTGCCAGCACTGCATGGGGCACCTACGAGCAGTACTTC.